Each of the 9 T cell receptor beta chains below was sequenced from the same sample in a study of CD8 T cells in Susac syndrome. After extraction with the RNeasy kit, about 0.5 to 1 ug of the RNA was reverse transcribed using random hexamers. TCRdb re-analysed the immunoSEQ multiplex PCR reads in MiXCR, keeping a single row per CDR3 protein. The sample records roughly 400,000 distinct CDR3 sequences, 85% to 90% being singletons. Sequencing used CD8+ T cells from PBMCs. The receptors come from a human donor with multiple sclerosis.

J is TRBJ2-7 and V is TRBV7-9, with TRBD1 matching over 11 bases. The CDR3 has 17 amino acids. Per the germline V gene, CDR1 is SEHNR and CDR2 is FQNEAQ (reference sequence). J lost 2 bases, V lost 0 bases, and 6 bases had no gene match. CDR3: CASSLANPGQGAYEQYF. The CDR3 nucleotides read TGTGCCAGCAGCTTAGCCAACCCGGGACAGGGGGCCTACGAGCAGTACTTC.

This chain uses TRBV7-9 with TRBJ2-5, with D possibly being TRBD2 (5 bases). Trimming took 5 bases from V and 2 from J, leaving 12 bases between them. This CDR3 has 14 amino acids. CDR1 and CDR2 (germline): SEHNR, FQNEAQ (reference sequence). CDR3 region: CASSPGLLQETQYF. In nucleotides, the CDR3 is TGTGCCAGCAGCCCCGGACTTTTACAAGAGACCCAGTACTTC.

This clonotype was seen more than once but under ten times. The gene calls are TRBV10-2 and TRBJ2-1; TRBD2 agrees at 12 bases. CDR1 WSHSY and CDR2 SAAADI come from the germline V gene. The V segment lost 0 bases and the J segment 8 bases; nucleotides outside the gene matches: 5. The CDR3 length is 16 residues. CDR3 sequence: CASSESSLAGGYEQFF. The DNA for the CDR3 is TGCGCCAGCAGTGAGTCCTCGCTAGCGGGGGGGTATGAGCAGTTCTTC.

J is TRBJ2-3 and V is TRBV6-1; 11 positions match TRBD2. Germline V gene sequence: CDR1 MNHNS, CDR2 SASEGT. Trimming cost V 1 base and J 4 bases; bases outside gene matches: 4. The length of the CDR3 is 16 residues. The CDR3: CASSEVSGGGADTQYF. The CDR3 DNA is TGTGCCAGCAGTGAAGTTAGCGGGGGGGGTGCAGATACGCAGTATTTT.

This chain links TRBV7-9 with TRBJ1-6, with TRBD1 as a possible D gene (5 bases). V shed 11 bases and J shed 3 bases, with 23 bases lying between them. Germline CDR1 and CDR2: SEHNR and FQNEAQ (reference sequence). The CDR3 contains 17 residues. The CDR3 DNA follows: TGTGCCGGCACAACCGGACTCCAGGGTTTCTATAATTCACCCCTCCACTTT. This encodes CAGTTGLQGFYNSPLHF. The full variable domain, rest sourced from reference TRBV7-9 and TRBJ1-6, is DTGVSQNPRHKITKRGQNVTFRCDPISEHNRLYWYRQTLGQGPEFLTYFQNEAQLEKSRLLSDRFSAERPKGSFSTLEIQRTEQGDSAMYLCAGTTGLQGFYNSPLHFGNGTRLTVT.

The rearrangement links TRBV18 to TRBJ2-7, with D perhaps being TRBD1 or TRBD2 (5 bases each). The CDR3 is 13 residues long. Looked up from germline, CDR1 is KGHSH and CDR2 is LQKENI. Trimming took 1 base from V and 3 from J, leaving 7 bases between them. CDR3 bases: TGTGCCAGCTCACCACGGGACGGCTACGAGCAGTACTTC. It codes for CASSPRDGYEQYF.

V and J are TRBV20-1 and TRBJ2-5; 12 nucleotides agree with TRBD2. There are 14 residues in the CDR3. Germline V gene data show CDR1 as DFQATT and CDR2 as SNEGSKA (reference sequence). V lost 5 bases to trimming and J lost 5 bases; unmatched junction nucleotides: 6. CDR3 sequence reads: CSASLLAGGETQYF. CDR3 sequence (DNA): TGCAGTGCTTCCCTCCTAGCGGGGGGGGAGACCCAGTACTTC.

The chain employs TRBV18 and TRBJ2-3; D might be TRBD1 (6 bases). This CDR3 has 15 residues. Germline lookup yields CDR1 KGHSH and CDR2 LQKENI. V was shortened by 3 bases and J by 3 bases, with 13 bases between the two germline ends. The DNA of the CDR3 is TGTGCCAGCTCACCGGACAGTTTCGAAACAGATACGCAGTATTTT. It encodes CASSPDSFETDTQYF. Full variable domain (rest looked up from reference TRBV18 and TRBJ2-3): NAGVMQNPRHLVRRRGQEARLRCSPMKGHSHVYWYRQLPEEGLKFMVYLQKENIIDESGMPKERFSAEFPKEGPSILRIQQVVRGDSAAYFCASSPDSFETDTQYFGPGTRLTVL.

This chain connects TRBV19 to TRBJ1-1; a possible D gene is TRBD1 (6 bases). The CDR3 covers 13 residues. Germline V gene data show CDR1 as LNHDA and CDR2 as SQIVND (reference sequence). Trimming stripped 3 bases from V and 7 bases from J, with 12 bases between. In DNA, the CDR3 is TGTGCCAGTAGTATCACCGACAGGTTTGAAGCTTTCTTT. This translates into CASSITDRFEAFF.